This T cell receptor beta chain originates from a study of metastatic and nonmetastatic thyroid tumors. No patient had received any treatment before thyroid surgery. The CDR3 spans 15 residues. Per the germline V gene, CDR1 is MGHRA and CDR2 is YSYEKL. V lost 3 bases and J lost 4; bases outside the gene matches: 6. TCRdb reprocessed the PCR reads using MiXCR. The repertoire consists of 20,000 to 25,000 clones, with 16% occurring once and the leading ten covering more than 9%. The chain recombines TRBV4-1 with TRBJ1-3; 7 bases are shared with TRBD1. The sequence was collected from a female donor with papillary thyroid cancer or a benign thyroid nodule (not recorded which). Some clones in this sample may be carry-over from other donors' samples. Sequencing was done on a sample of tumor tissue. Here the CDR3 reads CASSQEDRPGNTIYF. CDR3 bases: TGCGCCAGCAGCCAGGAGGACAGGCCCGGAAACACCATATATTTT.